This T cell receptor beta chain derives from a study of T cells in Graves' hyperthyroidism and ophthalmopathy. TCR beta CDR3 sequences were amplified from RNA transcripts. Initially, a first-round RT-PCR of the TCR CDR3 employed the HTBI primer set. In TCRdb, the multiplex PCR reads were re-called with MiXCR into one record per CDR3 protein. The sample consists of some 460,000 distinct CDR3 sequences, roughly 14% of them appearing once. This clonotype was counted ten times or more. The target antigen is unknown. Study observations and caveats: Stable hyperthyroidism and ophthalmopathy were separated using 13 V-J signatures.

Trimming took 5 bases from V and 4 from J, leaving 17 bases between them. CDR1 DFQATT and CDR2 SNEGSKA come from the germline V gene (reference sequence). The CDR3 length is 14 residues. The genes are TRBV20-1 and TRBJ1-2; D is perhaps TRBD1 (5 bases). Specimen: blood. The receptor comes from a woman aged 18 to 35 with Graves' hyperthyroidism. CDR3 sequence (DNA): TGCAGTGCTGTGACAGCCGGCGGCCTCTATGGCTACACCTTC. Translation gives CSAVTAGGLYGYTF.